Below are 6 T cell receptor beta chains sequenced from a single sample in a study of blood T cell repertoires in COVID-19. Here immunoSEQ multiplex PCR was the method, and the copy in TCRdb shows in-frame clones only, minus some. The table lists 160,000 or so clones, about 86% of them singletons. Sequencing was done on a sample of peripheral blood. All receptors come from a woman older than 75 with acute or convalescent COVID-19.

V gene TRBV7-9 combines with J gene TRBJ1-4; D remains unclear. Between the trimmed V and J ends, which lost 5 bases and 4 bases, there was a span of 14 bases. This CDR3 is 15 amino acids long. Germline V gene lookup returns CDR1 SEHNR and CDR2 FQNEAQ (reference sequence). CDR3 nucleotides: TGTGCCAGCAGCCTTGTGGAACGGGTTAATGAAAAACTGTTTTTT. It is translated as CASSLVERVNEKLFF.

The CDR3 spells CASSYSRDRGLFF. The CDR3 region has the DNA TGTGCCAGCAGTTACTCCAGGGACAGGGGACTGTTTTTT. This chain joins TRBV6-5 and TRBJ2-2; 10 bases are shared with TRBD1. The CDR3 spans 13 residues. Per germline, CDR1 MNHEY and CDR2 SVGAGI. J was trimmed by 14 bases and V by 0 bases; bases with no gene match: 3.

The chain links TRBV7-9 to TRBJ2-1, with D unresolved. The CDR3 covers 15 residues. Germline V lookup: CDR1 SEHNR, CDR2 FQNEAQ (reference sequence). Trimming left V 3 bases short and J 3 bases short, with 12 bases between. CDR3 residues: CASSLTVASYNEQFF. The CDR3 nucleotides are TGTGCCAGCAGCTTGACTGTGGCTAGCTACAATGAGCAGTTCTTC.

This sequence joins TRBV10-3 and TRBJ2-1, with TRBD1 identical over 7 bases. Germline V gene sequence: CDR1 ENHRY, CDR2 SYGVKD. The CDR3 is made up of 13 amino acids. The junction had 4 bases not matched to a gene; V was cut back by 2 bases and J by 9 bases. CDR3 coding DNA: TGTGCCATCAGTGAGGTATCAGGGGGTGAGCAGTTCTTC. Its translation is CAISEVSGGEQFF.

V and J are TRBV6-2 or TRBV6-3 and TRBJ2-3, with TRBD2 matching over 14 bases. In germline, CDR1 is MNHEY, CDR2 SVGEGT. The CDR3 has 19 amino acids. Trimming took 6 bases from V and 2 from J; bases not matched to a gene: 13. The CDR3 DNA reads as TGTGCCAGCAGCCTAAGAGGGACTAGCGGGGGTCGATACACAGATACGCAGTATTTT. It specifies CASSLRGTSGGRYTDTQYF.

The chain carries TRBV29-1 and TRBJ2-7; 9 bases are a match to TRBD1. Germline trimming cut 6 bases from V and 5 bases from J; bases unmatched to any gene: 5. Germline V gene data show CDR1 as SQVTM and CDR2 as ANQGSEA. This CDR3 comprises 12 residues. For the CDR3, the DNA is TGCAGCGTCTTGACAGGGGGGCACGAGCAGTACTTC. The encoded protein is CSVLTGGHEQYF.